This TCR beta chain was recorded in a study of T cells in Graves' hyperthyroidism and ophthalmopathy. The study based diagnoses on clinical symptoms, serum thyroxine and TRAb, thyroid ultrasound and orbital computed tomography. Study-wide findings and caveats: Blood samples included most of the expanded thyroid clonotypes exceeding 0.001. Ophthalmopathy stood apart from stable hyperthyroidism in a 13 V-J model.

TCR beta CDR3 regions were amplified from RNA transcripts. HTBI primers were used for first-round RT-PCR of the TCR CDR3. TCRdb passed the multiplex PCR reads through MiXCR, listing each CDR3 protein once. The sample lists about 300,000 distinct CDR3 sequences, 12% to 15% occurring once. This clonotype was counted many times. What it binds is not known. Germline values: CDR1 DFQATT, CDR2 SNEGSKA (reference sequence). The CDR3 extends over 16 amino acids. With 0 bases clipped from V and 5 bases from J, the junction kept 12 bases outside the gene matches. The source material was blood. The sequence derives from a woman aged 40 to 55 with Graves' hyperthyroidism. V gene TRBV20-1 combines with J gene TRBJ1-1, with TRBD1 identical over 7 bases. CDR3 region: CSARDQRQGGRTEAFF. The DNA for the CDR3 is TGCAGTGCTAGAGACCAAAGACAGGGAGGTCGGACTGAAGCTTTCTTT.